This is a list of T cell receptor beta chains from one sample in a study of CD8+CD57+ T cells in acquired aplastic anemia. TCRdb called the reads again in MiXCR, with one record for every CDR3 protein. This table holds hundreds of thousands of distinct CDR3 sequences, 65% to 80% found once. Sequencing was performed on sorted CD4+, CD8+, or CD8+CD57+ T cells (not recorded which) from PBMCs. The source is a human donor in good health, serving as a control. Both conserved end residues are part of each CDR3. Fields, in order: J gene, V gene, CDR3 protein.

j_call: TRBJ2-3
v_call: TRBV2
cdr3_aa: CASRPGQGIGTQYF

j_call: TRBJ2-7
v_call: TRBV7-3
cdr3_aa: CASSDPRIPNEQYF

j_call: TRBJ2-1
v_call: TRBV7-6
cdr3_aa: CASSSGLAGTDNEQFF

j_call: TRBJ1-1
v_call: TRBV7-8
cdr3_aa: CASSLLQRRTVNTEAFF

j_call: TRBJ2-2
v_call: TRBV20-1
cdr3_aa: CSARRLRASCTGELFF

j_call: TRBJ1-1
v_call: TRBV9
cdr3_aa: CASSLDLSMEDTPFF

j_call: TRBJ1-5
v_call: TRBV24-1
cdr3_aa: CATLGQRNNQPQHF

j_call: TRBJ1-5
v_call: TRBV7-3
cdr3_aa: CASSSRTGDQPQHF

j_call: TRBJ1-1
v_call: TRBV11-2
cdr3_aa: CASSQPGLEAFF

j_call: TRBJ2-1
v_call: TRBV7-2
cdr3_aa: CASAEGMNTEAFFFF

j_call: TRBJ2-7
v_call: TRBV7-2
cdr3_aa: CASSLEQRAYEQYYF

j_call: TRBJ2-5
v_call: TRBV29-1
cdr3_aa: CSVDEPGKRQETQYF

j_call: TRBJ2-5
v_call: TRBV19
cdr3_aa: CASSPSRQATPYF

j_call: TRBJ2-3
v_call: TRBV2
cdr3_aa: CASNKLLAGGKDTQYF

j_call: .
v_call: TRBV19
cdr3_aa: CASRRTSGGADTQYF

j_call: TRBJ2-3
v_call: TRBV12-3/TRBV12-4
cdr3_aa: CASSFGRANTQYF

j_call: TRBJ2-7
v_call: TRBV12-3/TRBV12-4
cdr3_aa: CASRLRGGTGEQYF

j_call: TRBJ2-1
v_call: TRBV2
cdr3_aa: CASSDETSGGNEQFF

j_call: TRBJ2-5
v_call: TRBV7-2
cdr3_aa: CASSLHPDVQQPQYF

j_call: TRBJ1-1
v_call: TRBV18
cdr3_aa: CASSPSANTEAFF

j_call: TRBJ1-6
v_call: TRBV9
cdr3_aa: CASSFGTDNSPLHF

j_call: TRBJ1-1
v_call: TRBV20-1
cdr3_aa: CSVVMTIAAFF

j_call: TRBJ2-1
v_call: TRBV2
cdr3_aa: CASRGQYNEQFF

j_call: TRBJ2-7
v_call: TRBV10-1
cdr3_aa: CASSESNGLGEQYF

j_call: TRBJ1-6
v_call: TRBV7-9
cdr3_aa: CASSLQAGAITTEHF

j_call: TRBJ1-1
v_call: TRBV7-9
cdr3_aa: CASSPTGPAEAFF

j_call: TRBJ2-2
v_call: TRBV7-3
cdr3_aa: CASSLIRRKDVGELFF

j_call: TRBJ1-1
v_call: TRBV5-1
cdr3_aa: CASSPTGGQTEAFF

j_call: TRBJ1-2
v_call: TRBV7-6
cdr3_aa: CASSGRDTRDTF

j_call: TRBJ2-3
v_call: TRBV29-1
cdr3_aa: CSVEGQGTDTQYF

j_call: TRBJ1-1
v_call: TRBV7-9
cdr3_aa: CASRQKFRGHDTGAFF

j_call: TRBJ2-1
v_call: TRBV7-8
cdr3_aa: CASSDLVGATTYNEQFF

j_call: TRBJ1-1
v_call: TRBV9
cdr3_aa: CASSLGQALNTEAFF

j_call: TRBJ2-2
v_call: TRBV7-2
cdr3_aa: CASSQRGRTGELFF

j_call: TRBJ2-7
v_call: TRBV19
cdr3_aa: CASSSTTGRTSYEQYF

j_call: TRBJ2-7
v_call: TRBV12-5
cdr3_aa: CASSVKGSVRYEQYF

j_call: TRBJ2-5
v_call: TRBV5-8
cdr3_aa: CASSPGAGAETQYF

j_call: TRBJ2-3
v_call: TRBV7-3
cdr3_aa: CASSRGTTDTQYF

j_call: TRBJ1-4
v_call: TRBV7-4
cdr3_aa: CASSQGGVGEKLFF

j_call: TRBJ2-7
v_call: TRBV11-3
cdr3_aa: CASSPYGTPYGQYF

j_call: TRBJ1-2
v_call: TRBV7-3
cdr3_aa: CASIHSVGQGSGYGYTF

j_call: TRBJ1-2
v_call: TRBV25-1
cdr3_aa: CASSDRTGSIYGYTF

j_call: TRBJ1-4
v_call: TRBV5-1
cdr3_aa: CASRNRTANEKLFF

j_call: TRBJ2-1
v_call: TRBV4-3
cdr3_aa: CASSRSGGREQFF

j_call: TRBJ2-3
v_call: TRBV20-1
cdr3_aa: CSARGPGLASTDTQYF

j_call: TRBJ1-2
v_call: TRBV7-2
cdr3_aa: CASTPDRTSNYGYTF

j_call: TRBJ2-7
v_call: TRBV29-1
cdr3_aa: CSVAPQGTGLYEQYF

j_call: TRBJ2-7
v_call: TRBV2
cdr3_aa: CASSAERNGPEHEQNF

j_call: TRBJ1-5
v_call: TRBV24-1
cdr3_aa: CAISESGGVTPPQHF

j_call: TRBJ2-1
v_call: TRBV9
cdr3_aa: CASSLTGGGEGVF

j_call: TRBJ1-4
v_call: TRBV20-1
cdr3_aa: CSALSTTEKLFF

j_call: TRBJ2-7
v_call: TRBV7-2
cdr3_aa: CASSFPSGATYEQYF

j_call: TRBJ1-2
v_call: TRBV20-1
cdr3_aa: CSATGGTEAYYGYTF

j_call: TRBJ1-5
v_call: TRBV5-6
cdr3_aa: CASSLMQGRGHGQPQHF

j_call: TRBJ2-3
v_call: TRBV20-1
cdr3_aa: CSARVRDTQYF

j_call: TRBJ1-1
v_call: TRBV12-3/TRBV12-4
cdr3_aa: CASSLNRDTFSFF

j_call: TRBJ2-7
v_call: TRBV25-1
cdr3_aa: CASSGLLQTSPLHF

j_call: TRBJ2-7
v_call: TRBV5-1
cdr3_aa: CASSLRGDRGYEQYF

j_call: TRBJ2-1
v_call: TRBV20-1
cdr3_aa: CSASAGGYSAYNEQFF

j_call: TRBJ1-5
v_call: TRBV5-1
cdr3_aa: CASSTPGDPQHF